The clone carrying this T cell receptor beta chain has at least ten counts. This entry comes from a study of CD8 T cells in ankylosing spondylitis. CDR3 length: 13 amino acids. The V end was cut by 4 bases, the J end by 7 bases, with 9 bases between. Per germline, CDR1 SGDLS and CDR2 YYNGEE. Each CDR3 protein gets one entry after TCRdb re-called the 5' RACE reads with MiXCR. The profile shows about 170,000 distinct CDR3 sequences, about 16% of them singletons. The chain has TRBV9 and TRBJ1-6; D gene ambiguous. Sequences were obtained from blood, either unsorted or a sorted T cell fraction (not recorded which). This clonotype was sampled from a male donor with ankylosing spondylitis or in good health (not recorded which). CDR3 nucleotides: TGTGCCAGCAGCCCATCGAGGAATTCACCCCTCCACTTT. It specifies CASSPSRNSPLHF.